These 10 T cell receptor beta chains came from one sample sequenced in a study of regulatory T cells in long-lasting Graves disease. Time point denoted: persistent/refractory GD, antithyroid drugs over 5 years with positive TRAb. PBMCs were the source of the RNA used for TCR sequencing. With iRepertoire HTBI primers and Arm-PCR of CDR3 regions, TCR beta libraries were built. TCRdb fed the multiplex PCR reads into MiXCR, producing one record per CDR3 protein. The table includes 400,000 or so distinct CDR3 sequences, 20% to 25% detected once. The sequenced sample was peripheral blood mononuclear cells (PBMCs), obtained when the disease was refractory, from a patient treated with antithyroid drugs. These receptors all come from a female donor with Graves disease.

This chain connects TRBV6-2 or TRBV6-3 to TRBJ1-6, with D unclear. The CDR3 is 14 residues long. Per germline, CDR1 MNHEY and CDR2 SVGEGT. Trimming shortened V by 2 bases and J by 7 bases, and 9 bases separated the two germline ends. The chain's CDR3 is CASSYDFQNSPLHF. CDR3 DNA sequence: TGTGCCAGCAGTTACGACTTCCAGAATTCACCCCTCCACTTT.

V and J are TRBV27 and TRBJ1-6; D is unresolved. The germline V gene has CDR1 MNHEY and CDR2 SMNVEV (reference sequence). CDR3 length: 15 amino acids. The ends were cut back, 0 bases at V and 0 bases at J, with 3 bases in the middle. The CDR3 loop is CASSLSSSYNSPLHF. Written as DNA, the CDR3 is TGTGCCAGCAGTTTATCAAGCTCCTATAATTCACCCCTCCACTTT.

This clonotype occurred a few times. This chain connects TRBV19 to TRBJ2-5; D is possibly TRBD1 (5 bases). The CDR3 contains 15 residues. Germline CDR1 is LNHDA and CDR2 is SQIVND (reference sequence). V lost 6 bases to trimming and J lost 3 bases, with 17 bases between them. CDR3 nucleotide sequence: TGTGCCAGTAGGCCTGCAGGGAAACGTAAAGAGACCCAGTACTTC. As protein: CASRPAGKRKETQYF. Full variable domain (missing parts from reference TRBV19 and TRBJ2-5): DGGITQSPKYLFRKEGQNVTLSCEQNLNHDAMYWYRQDPGQGLRLIYYSQIVNDFQKGDIAEGYSVSREKKESFPLTVTSAQKNPTAFYLCASRPAGKRKETQYFGPGTRLLVL.

This clonotype was seen at least ten times. The chain combines TRBV24-1 with TRBJ2-6; D unclear. Trimming pared 4 bases from V and 1 base from J, leaving 13 bases between. The CDR3 extends over 17 amino acids. The germline V gene encodes CDR1 KGHDR and CDR2 SFDVKD. The CDR3 loop reads CATSDPLGRSGANVLTF. The DNA for the CDR3 is TGTGCCACCAGTGACCCTCTGGGCCGATCTGGGGCCAACGTCCTGACTTTC.

This clonotype was picked up a small number of times. The chain combines TRBV20-1 with TRBJ2-3; weak D call: TRBD1 (6 bases). This CDR3 is built from 13 residues. Deletions cut 2 bases from V and 4 bases from J, with 10 bases between. The germline gives CDR1 DFQATT, CDR2 SNEGSKA (reference sequence). Here the CDR3 reads CSARPGGADTQYF. The CDR3 DNA follows: TGCAGTGCTAGACCTGGGGGCGCAGATACGCAGTATTTT.

This clonotype came up many times. The V gene is TRBV30, the J gene TRBJ1-6, with D uncertain. This CDR3 is 13 amino acids long. CDR1 and CDR2 from the germline V gene are GTSNPN and SVGIG (reference sequence). The V end lost 4 bases, the J end lost 5 bases, and 9 bases lay between the germline ends. CDR3 residues: CAWKGEDNSPLHF. DNA of the CDR3: TGTGCCTGGAAAGGAGAGGATAATTCACCCCTCCACTTT.

This clonotype has ten or more counts. CDR3 sequence: CASSLLGVETQYF. In DNA form, the CDR3 reads TGTGCCAGCAGTCTACTCGGCGTCGAGACCCAGTACTTC. The chain couples TRBV7-8 to TRBJ2-5; D gene ambiguous. The V end was cut by 6 bases, the J end by 5 bases, with 13 bases between. CDR3 length equals 13 residues. The germline V gene encodes CDR1 SGHVS and CDR2 FQNEAQ.

This clonotype has ten or more counts. The chain is built from TRBV7-2 and TRBJ2-7; TRBD1 or TRBD2 may be the D gene (5 bases each). Trimming took off 3 bases at V and 3 bases at J, with 15 bases between the two ends. Germline V CDR1 and CDR2: SGHTA, FQGNSA. This CDR3 is built from 15 residues. The CDR3 protein is CASSLAGTGNYEQYF. The CDR3 DNA sequence: TGTGCCAGCAGCTTGGCCGGGACCGGGAACTACGAGCAGTACTTC.

There are many counts of this clonotype. This chain connects TRBV11-2 to TRBJ2-5, with TRBD2 as a possible D gene (6 bases). The V end was cut by 5 bases, the J end by 5 bases, with 12 bases between. This CDR3 spans 13 amino acids. The germline CDR1 and CDR2 sequences are SGHAT and FQNNGV. The CDR3 DNA reads TGTGCCAGCAGCGATTCTAGCGTCGAGACCCAGTACTTC. It codes for CASSDSSVETQYF.

The rearrangement uses TRBV16 and TRBJ2-7; 13 bases align to TRBD2. CDR1 and CDR2 from the germline V gene are KGHSY and FQNENV. The CDR3 is made up of 20 amino acids. With 6 bases clipped from V and 0 bases from J, the junction kept 17 bases outside the gene matches. CDR3 region: CASSRYTPGLAGTSSYEQYF. Here the CDR3 DNA reads TGTGCCAGCAGTCGATATACTCCGGGACTAGCGGGAACTAGCTCCTACGAGCAGTACTTC.